The TCR beta chain described here comes from a study of regulatory T cells in long-lasting Graves disease. Study-wide points: Persistent disease was characterized by preferential usage of TRBV28, TRBJ1-2 and TRBJ2-5. TCR diversity was lower in persistent Graves' patients than in newly diagnosed ones.

This clonotype has just a few counts. Its antigen is as yet unknown. HTBI primers from iRepertoire and Arm-PCR of CDR3 regions yielded the TCR beta libraries. TCRdb re-derived calls from the multiplex PCR reads in MiXCR, one entry per CDR3 protein. The repertoire holds about 420,000 distinct CDR3 sequences, around 17% seen once, with under 30% in the top ten. Time point indicated: newly diagnosed GD, antithyroid drugs for less than 3 months. Construction of the TCR library relied on RNA isolated from PBMCs. The trim removed 3 bases at V and 4 bases at J, leaving 8 bases unmatched. Germline loops: CDR1 SQVTM, CDR2 ANQGSEA. The CDR3 totals 14 residues. The sample was also reused in another study, on T cells in Graves' hyperthyroidism and ophthalmopathy. That paper adds: Diagnosis rested on symptoms, serum thyroxine and TRAb, thyroid ultrasound, and orbital computed tomography. Most thyroid clonotypes expanded above 0.001 appeared in blood too.

V gene TRBV29-1 combines with J gene TRBJ2-5; 7 bases are a match to TRBD1. Sequences were derived from peripheral blood mononuclear cells (PBMCs), sampled at new diagnosis, from a patient treated with antithyroid drugs. The receptor was derived from a woman aged 18 to 35 with Graves disease. The DNA of the CDR3 is TGCAGCGTTGATGGCAGGGGGATACGAGAGACCCAGTACTTC. Translated, it gives CSVDGRGIRETQYF.